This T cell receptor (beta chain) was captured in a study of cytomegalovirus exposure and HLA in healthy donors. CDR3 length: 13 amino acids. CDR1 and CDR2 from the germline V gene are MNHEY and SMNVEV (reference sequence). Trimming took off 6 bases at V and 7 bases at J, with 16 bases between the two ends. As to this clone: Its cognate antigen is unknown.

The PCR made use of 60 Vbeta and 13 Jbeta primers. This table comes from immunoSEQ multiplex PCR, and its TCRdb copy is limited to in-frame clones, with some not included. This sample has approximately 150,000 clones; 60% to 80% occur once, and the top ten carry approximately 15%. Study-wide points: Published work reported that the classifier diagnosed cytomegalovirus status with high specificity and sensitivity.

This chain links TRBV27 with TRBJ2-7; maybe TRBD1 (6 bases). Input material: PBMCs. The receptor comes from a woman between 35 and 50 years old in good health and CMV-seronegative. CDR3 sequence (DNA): TGTGCCAGCAGGTCGGGGACACAGCTGGAGCAGTACTTC. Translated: CASRSGTQLEQYF.